These T cell receptor beta chains were read from a single sample in a study of blood T cell repertoires in COVID-19. Clones were read by immunoSEQ multiplex PCR, and TCRdb kept only the in-frame ones, dropping some. The sample yields around 330,000 clones, around 85% seen once. Sequencing was done on a sample of PBMCs or T cells enriched from blood (not recorded which). Receptors were obtained from a woman in her 30s who had been exposed to COVID-19. CDR3s include the opening cysteine and the closing phenylalanine or tryptophan. A D gene is named only where the DNA matches it firmly. The size of a clone is reported for some rows only, either as once, few or many, or as a class for expanded clones.

>TRBD2|TRBJ2-1|TRBV5-1|-
CASSAPGGSSSYNEQFF
TGCGCCAGCAGCGCACCTGGCGGGAGTAGCTCCTACAATGAGCAGTTCTTC
>TRBD1|TRBJ1-5|TRBV7-9|-
CASSLADRGKNQPQHF
TGTGCCAGCAGCTTAGCCGACAGGGGGAAGAATCAGCCCCAGCATTTT
>-|TRBJ2-7|TRBV28|-
CASSPPSRGGEQYF
TGTGCCAGCAGCCCGCCAAGCAGGGGCGGGGAGCAGTACTTC
>-|TRBJ1-3|TRBV6-1|-
CASSEAPQGGFGGNTIYF
TGTGCCAGCAGTGAAGCTCCCCAAGGAGGGTTCGGTGGAAACACCATATATTTT
>TRBD2|TRBJ2-5|TRBV3-1/TRBV3-2|-
CASSQGTSAETQYF
TGTGCCAGCAGCCAAGGGACTAGCGCAGAGACCCAGTACTTC
>TRBD1|TRBJ2-2|TRBV30|-
CAWGEILTGAGELFF
TGTGCCTGGGGGGAAATCCTTACAGGGGCCGGGGAGCTGTTTTTT
>TRBD1|TRBJ1-4|TRBV10-3|-
CATAGGPNEKLFF
TGTGCCACCGCAGGGGGCCCTAATGAAAAACTGTTTTTT
>TRBD2|TRBJ2-7|TRBV5-1|many
CASSGGLAGDIYEQYF
TGCGCCAGCAGCGGAGGACTAGCGGGGGATATATACGAGCAGTACTTC
>-|TRBJ2-1|TRBV20-1|-
CSASRGQYSYNEQFF
TGCAGTGCTAGTCGTGGACAGTACTCCTACAATGAGCAGTTCTTC
>-|TRBJ1-2|TRBV28|-
CASSLYLDYGYTF
TGTGCCAGCAGTTTATATCTAGACTATGGCTACACCTTC
>TRBD2|TRBJ2-7|TRBV7-6|-
CASSLSGTSGVLIYEQYF
TGTGCCAGCAGCTTATCCGGGACTAGCGGGGTCCTGATCTACGAGCAGTACTTC
>-|TRBJ1-5|TRBV4-1|-
CASSQTGSQPQHF
TGCGCCAGCAGCCAAACAGGGTCACAGCCCCAGCATTTT
>-|TRBJ1-3|TRBV9|-
CASSVEQQGNTIYF
TGTGCCAGCAGCGTAGAACAGCAGGGGAACACCATATATTTT
>TRBD2|TRBJ2-1|TRBV4-3|few
CASSQGQGGGASYNEQFF
TGCGCCAGCAGCCAAGGTCAGGGCGGGGGGGCCTCCTACAATGAGCAGTTCTTC
>TRBD1|TRBJ2-7|TRBV13|few
CASSQGRGPREQYF
TGTGCCAGCAGCCAGGGCAGGGGGCCTAGGGAGCAGTACTTC
>TRBD1|TRBJ1-6|TRBV27|-
CASRQRQGDYNSPLHF
TGTGCCAGCAGACAACGACAGGGCGACTATAATTCACCCCTCCACTTT
>-|TRBJ1-3|TRBV7-9|-
CASSLAAAGGNTIYF
TGTGCCAGCAGCTTAGCGGCGGCTGGTGGAAACACCATATATTTT
>-|TRBJ2-3|TRBV30|-
CAWSVRGTVSLTDTQYF
TGTGCCTGGAGTGTACGGGGGACAGTTTCCCTCACAGATACGCAGTATTTT
>TRBD2|TRBJ2-1|TRBV2|-
CASQTSGRYNEQFF
TGTGCCAGCCAGACTAGCGGCAGATACAATGAGCAGTTCTTC
>TRBD1|TRBJ1-2|TRBV4-1|-
CASSQLQGAEGYTF
TGCGCCAGCAGCCAATTACAGGGGGCGGAAGGCTACACCTTC